A single sample is the source of the 28 T cell receptor beta chains below, sequenced in a study of cytomegalovirus exposure and HLA in healthy donors. The PCR ran on 60 Vbeta and 13 Jbeta primers. The protocol was immunoSEQ multiplex PCR, while the TCRdb copy is restricted to in-frame clones and leaves out a portion. Seen here are about 140,000 clones, around 80% observed once, and the top ten hold approximately 4.1%. Sample: PBMCs. These receptors all stem from a man aged 40-49 years in good health and CMV-seronegative.

A few counts support this clone. J is TRBJ1-4 and V is TRBV7-9, with D unresolved. Trimming removed 1 base from V and 6 bases from J, with 15 bases in between. This CDR3 has 16 residues. Germline V gene lookup returns CDR1 SEHNR and CDR2 FQNEAQ (reference sequence). Here the CDR3 DNA reads TGTGCCAGCAGCTTAGTACAAACCCAAGTGGATGAAAAACTGTTTTTT. It encodes CASSLVQTQVDEKLFF.

A few counts support this clone. The J gene is TRBJ2-2, the V gene TRBV7-9, with 7 bases aligning to TRBD1. The CDR3 contains 13 residues. The junction had 2 bases not matched to a gene; V was cut back by 4 bases and J by 6 bases. Germline CDR1 is SEHNR and CDR2 is FQNEAQ (reference sequence). Written as DNA, the CDR3 is TGTGCCAGCAGCTCTACAGGGGCCGGGGAGCTGTTTTTT. It specifies CASSSTGAGELFF.

This clone has just a few counts. Different DNA sequences within this sample yield the same CDR3. The chain recombines TRBV2 with TRBJ2-7; TRBD1 aligns across 8 bases. Unmatched junction bases numbered 0, after V lost 4 bases and J lost 4 bases. The CDR3 is made up of 12 amino acids. CDR1 SNHLY and CDR2 FYNNEI come from the germline V gene. CDR3 protein: CASSGQGYEQYF. CDR3 in DNA: TGTGCCAGCAGTGGACAGGGGTACGAGCAGTACTTC.

This sequence joins TRBV5-8 and TRBJ1-5; perhaps TRBD1 as D (6 bases). Trimming pared 0 bases from V and 0 bases from J, leaving 10 bases between. CDR3 length: 16 amino acids. Germline V CDR1 and CDR2: SGHTS, YDEGEE. CDR3 in DNA: TGTGCCAGCAGCTTGGCCCAGGGGCATAGCAATCAGCCCCAGCATTTT. Amino acids: CASSLAQGHSNQPQHF. Complete variable domain (other parts from reference TRBV5-8 and TRBJ1-5): EAGVTQSPTHLIKTRGQQATLRCSPISGHTSVYWYQQALGLGLQFLLWYDEGEERNRGNFPPRFSGRQFPNYSSELNVNALELEDSALYLCASSLAQGHSNQPQHFGDGTRLSIL.

The chain combines TRBV23-1 with TRBJ2-3; D possibly corresponds to TRBD1 (6 bases). TRBV23-1 falls under the ORF class, with uncertain function. V lost 11 bases to trimming and J lost 5 bases, with 14 bases between them. The CDR3 length is 12 residues. The CDR3 region has the DNA TGCGCCTTCGTCGACAGGCAAGATACGCAGTATTTT. Translating it yields CAFVDRQDTQYF.

The V and J genes are TRBV10-1 and TRBJ1-1; 7 bases align to TRBD1. Germline CDR1 reads WNHNN; CDR2 reads SYGVQD (reference sequence). V was clipped by 6 bases and J by 6 bases; unmatched bases: 10. The CDR3 is 14 residues long. The CDR3 loop reads CASSAGGGGSEAFF. In DNA form, the CDR3 reads TGCGCCAGCAGCGCAGGGGGTGGCGGATCTGAAGCTTTCTTT.

Worth noting for this clone: At the DNA level, this CDR3 is encoded by other sequences in the same sample as well. The rearrangement joins TRBV5-1 to TRBJ1-6, with D unclear. This CDR3 region has 14 residues. Trimming stripped 2 bases from V and 5 bases from J, with 8 bases between. Germline CDR1 SGHRS, CDR2 YFSETQ. The CDR3 loop reads CASSFGGDNSPLHF. CDR3 coding DNA: TGCGCCAGCAGCTTTGGCGGGGATAATTCACCCCTCCACTTT.

This sequence joins TRBV18 and TRBJ2-1, with 10 bases matching TRBD2. After removal of 3 bases from V and 2 bases from J, the junction contained 22 bases not matched to a gene. The length of the CDR3 is 22 residues. The V gene's germline CDR1 is KGHSH and CDR2 LQKENI. CDR3 protein: CASSPERTGYFERGGTYNEQFF. DNA for the CDR3: TGTGCCAGCTCACCTGAGCGGACAGGGTACTTCGAGCGGGGGGGGACCTACAATGAGCAGTTCTTC.

The V call is TRBV5-4, the J call TRBJ1-2, with D hard to call. This CDR3 region has 14 residues. Looked up from germline, CDR1 is SGHNT and CDR2 is YYREEE (reference sequence). Trimming left V 4 bases short and J 3 bases short, with 13 bases between. CDR3 loop: CASSPMTEYYGYTF. The CDR3 nucleotides read TGTGCCAGCAGCCCGATGACGGAGTACTATGGCTACACCTTC. Complete variable domain (other parts from reference TRBV5-4 and TRBJ1-2): ETGVTQSPTHLIKTRGQQVTLRCSSQSGHNTVSWYQQALGQGPQFIFQYYREEENGRGNFPPRFSGLQFPNYSSELNVNALELDDSALYLCASSPMTEYYGYTFGSGTRLTVV.

This clone was detected only once. This sequence joins TRBV25-1 and TRBJ2-3; D might be TRBD1 (5 bases). V was clipped by 3 bases and J by 2 bases, with 9 bases between them. This CDR3 region has 14 residues. The V gene's germline CDR1 is MGHDK and CDR2 SYGVNS. The DNA of the CDR3 is TGTGCCAGCAGTGATCAGGGATACACAGATACGCAGTATTTT. This gives the protein CASSDQGYTDTQYF.

This sequence joins TRBV6-6 and TRBJ1-4, with a weak D call TRBD1 (5 bases). Germline CDR1 and CDR2: MNHNY and SVGAGI (reference sequence). Deletions cut 3 bases from V and 1 base from J, with 9 bases between. This CDR3 spans 15 amino acids. CDR3 loop: CASSYRGGTNEKLFF. CDR3 bases: TGTGCCAGCAGTTATAGGGGCGGAACTAATGAAAAACTGTTTTTT.

The gene calls are TRBV15 and TRBJ1-4; no clear D gene. Germline V gives CDR1 LNHNV, CDR2 YYDKDF (reference sequence). The ends were cut back, 2 bases at V and 1 base at J, with 17 bases in the middle. The CDR3 runs to 18 residues. The CDR3 is CATSRPGETVVTNEKLFF. CDR3 DNA sequence: TGTGCCACCAGCAGACCAGGCGAGACGGTGGTAACTAATGAAAAACTGTTTTTT.

This chain links TRBV2 with TRBJ2-3; 7 positions agree with TRBD2. Trimming took 5 bases from V and 1 from J; bases not matched to a gene: 3. Germline V gene data show CDR1 as SNHLY and CDR2 as FYNNEI. CDR3 length: 14 amino acids. The CDR3 DNA reads TGTGCCAGCAGTAGCGGGGCCCGCACAGATACGCAGTATTTT. Its translation is CASSSGARTDTQYF.

The V gene is TRBV15, the J gene TRBJ2-1, with unresolved D. Per the germline V gene, CDR1 is LNHNV and CDR2 is YYDKDF (reference sequence). There are 11 residues in the CDR3. Trimming cost V 3 bases and J 7 bases, with 4 bases left between them. CDR3 residues: CATSSTNEQFF. As DNA, the CDR3 is TGTGCCACCAGCAGTACAAATGAGCAGTTCTTC.

This clone was detected a few times. V and J are TRBV7-9 and TRBJ2-3; the D is unclear. Trimming took 5 bases from V and 4 from J, leaving 10 bases between them. CDR1 is SEHNR, CDR2 FQNEAQ, per germline (reference sequence). This CDR3 has 13 residues. This CDR3 is CASSPRTSDTQYF. DNA for the CDR3: TGTGCCAGCAGCCCCAGAACGTCAGATACGCAGTATTTT.

The chain carries TRBV28 and TRBJ1-6, with 9 bases matching TRBD1. Looked up from germline, CDR1 is MDHEN and CDR2 is SYDVKM. CDR3 size: 14 residues. Trimming at V came to 6 bases and at J to 9 bases, leaving 6 bases not matched to a gene. The CDR3 is CASSPGQGGSPLHF. CDR3 DNA: TGTGCCAGCAGCCCGGGACAGGGAGGTTCACCCCTCCACTTT.

This chain connects TRBV4-3 to TRBJ2-5; 7 bases line up with TRBD2. TRBJ2-7 explains the end of the DNA better; the J call may be wrong. The CDR3 covers 16 residues. CDR1 and CDR2 (germline): LGHNA, YSLEER. CDR3 in amino acids: CASSRTSGTGSYEQYF. The CDR3 DNA reads as TGCGCCAGCAGCCGAACGAGCGGGACGGGGTCCTACGAGCAGTACTTC.

The rearrangement links TRBV21-1 to TRBJ2-7; the table assigns TRBD1, which was not confirmed against the DNA. TRBV21-1 is a known pseudogene. The CDR3 is made up of 15 amino acids. The CDR3, as DNA: TGTGCCAGCAGCAAAGATCGGGCAGGGGGCTACGAGCAGTACTTC. The encoded protein is CASSKDRAGGYEQYF.

This sequence joins TRBV7-9 and TRBJ2-1; D is perhaps TRBD2 (6 bases). There are 15 residues in the CDR3. Germline assignment: CDR1 SEHNR and CDR2 FQNEAQ (reference sequence). V dropped 6 bases and J dropped 4 bases, with 16 bases sitting between them. The DNA for the CDR3 is TGTGCCAGCAGTACACCTAGCGCTGGGTACAATGAGCAGTTCTTC. Translating gives CASSTPSAGYNEQFF.

The V call is TRBV12-5, the J call TRBJ1-2; D ambiguous. The germline gives CDR1 LGHNT, CDR2 FRNRAP. Trimming pared 0 bases from V and 0 bases from J, leaving 11 bases between. The CDR3 has 16 amino acids. The CDR3 loop is CASGLVAPNANYGYTF. In nucleotides, the CDR3 is TGTGCTAGTGGTTTGGTAGCCCCCAACGCTAACTATGGCTACACCTTC.

This clone was counted once. This chain links TRBV5-1 with TRBJ2-7, with TRBD2 matching 8 bases. This CDR3 comprises 15 residues. Unmatched junction bases numbered 8, after V lost 4 bases and J lost 2 bases. From germline, CDR1 is SGHRS and CDR2 YFSETQ. The CDR3 nucleotides read TGCGCCAGCAGCCCGGTCAGCGGGGGCCCCTACGAGCAGTACTTC. It specifies CASSPVSGGPYEQYF.

The rearrangement links TRBV28 to TRBJ1-5, with no clear D. V was cut by 5 bases and J by 4 bases, with 9 bases left in between. Germline CDR1 reads MDHEN; CDR2 reads SYDVKM. There are 13 residues in the CDR3. This CDR3 is CASSGPVNQPQHF. The CDR3 DNA is TGTGCCAGCAGTGGGCCAGTTAATCAGCCCCAGCATTTT.

V is TRBV2 and J is TRBJ1-4; 8 bases are shared with TRBD1. This CDR3 is built from 15 residues. Trimming took 6 bases from V and 7 from J; bases not matched to a gene: 10. CDR1 is SNHLY and CDR2 is FYNNEI in the germline V gene. The CDR3 region is CASSRQGLQSEKLFF. The DNA of the CDR3 is TGTGCCAGCAGCCGACAGGGGCTCCAAAGTGAAAAACTGTTTTTT.

This clone was counted a single time. This chain connects TRBV5-5 to TRBJ1-2; 11 bases fit TRBD1. Germline CDR1 SGHKS, CDR2 YYEKEE (reference sequence). V lost 1 base and J lost 4; bases outside the gene matches: 9. The CDR3 covers 17 residues. CDR3 nucleotides: TGTGCCAGCAGCTTGTACCTCGGACAGGGGGCCGGCTATGGCTACACCTTC. Residues: CASSLYLGQGAGYGYTF.

The rearrangement joins TRBV11-1 to TRBJ1-1; TRBD1 aligns across 9 bases. The CDR3 sequence is 14 residues long. Trimming removed 2 bases from V and 6 bases from J; junction bases left unmatched: 4. Germline CDR1 SGHAT, CDR2 FQDESV (reference sequence). The CDR3 coding sequence is TGTGCCAGCAGCTTAAACAGGGGGCTGGCTGAAGCTTTCTTT. Protein product: CASSLNRGLAEAFF.

This chain joins TRBV5-1 and TRBJ2-1, with D possibly being TRBD1 (7 bases). Trimming cost V 4 bases and J 2 bases, with 10 bases left between them. This CDR3 region has 14 residues. Germline values: CDR1 SGHRS, CDR2 YFSETQ. DNA of the CDR3: TGCGCCAGCAGCCAGGGGGGCGCCTACAATGAGCAGTTCTTC. Residues: CASSQGGAYNEQFF.

This clone was seen a few times. V usage is TRBV6-6 and J usage is TRBJ2-1; 14 positions match TRBD2. Per the germline V gene, CDR1 is MNHNY and CDR2 is SVGAGI (reference sequence). CDR3 length: 15 residues. After removal of 5 bases from V and 8 bases from J, the junction contained 5 bases not matched to a gene. CDR3 residues: CASSLGLAGGDEQFF. The CDR3 bases are TGTGCCAGCAGTCTAGGACTAGCGGGGGGAGATGAGCAGTTCTTC.

This sequence joins TRBV19 and TRBJ1-5; possibly TRBD1 for D (5 bases). V dropped 5 bases and J dropped 2 bases, with 13 bases sitting between them. In germline, CDR1 is LNHDA, CDR2 SQIVND (reference sequence). This CDR3 is 15 amino acids long. CDR3 nucleotide sequence: TGTGCCAGTAGTTCGACAGTCATTCGCAATCAGCCCCAGCATTTT. Amino acids: CASSSTVIRNQPQHF.